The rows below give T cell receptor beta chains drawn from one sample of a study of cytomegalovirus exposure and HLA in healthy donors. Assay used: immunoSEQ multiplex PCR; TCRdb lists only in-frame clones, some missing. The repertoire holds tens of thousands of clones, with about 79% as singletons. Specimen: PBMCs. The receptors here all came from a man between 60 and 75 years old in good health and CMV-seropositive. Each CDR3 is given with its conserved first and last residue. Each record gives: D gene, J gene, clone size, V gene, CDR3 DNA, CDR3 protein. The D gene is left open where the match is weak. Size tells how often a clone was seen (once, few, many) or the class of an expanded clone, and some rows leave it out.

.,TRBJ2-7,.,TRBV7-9,TGTGCCAGCAGCGCTCTCGGGGTTGGGAGTAACGAGCAGTACTTC,CASSALGVGSNEQYF
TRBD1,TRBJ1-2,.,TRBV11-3,TGTGCCAGCAGCTTAGCCGACAGGGGAGGCGGCTACACCTTC,CASSLADRGGGYTF
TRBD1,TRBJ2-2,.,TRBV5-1,TGCGCCAGCAGCTTGGGGGACAGCTCGAACACCGGGGAGCTGTTTTTT,CASSLGDSSNTGELFF
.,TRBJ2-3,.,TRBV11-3,TGTGCCAGCAGCTTTAGCGCGGCCGCAACAGATACGCAGTATTTT,CASSFSAAATDTQYF
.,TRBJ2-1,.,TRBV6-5,TGTGCCAGCGGAGGTGCTAGGCGTGAGCAGTTCTTC,CASGGARREQFF
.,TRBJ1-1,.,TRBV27,TGTGCCAGCAGTCCCCCGGACACTTTTACTGAAGCTTTCTTT,CASSPPDTFTEAFF
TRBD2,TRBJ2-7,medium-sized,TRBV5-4,TGTGCCAGCAGCAGGGGACTAGCTAACTACGAGCAGTACTTC,CASSRGLANYEQYF
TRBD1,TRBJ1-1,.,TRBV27,TGTGCCAGCAGTTTACTACCCAGGGGGGTCGGCACTGAAGCTTTCTTT,CASSLLPRGVGTEAFF
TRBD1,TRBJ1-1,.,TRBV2,TGTGCCAGCAGGGCGGGACAGCCGAACACTGAAGCTTTCTTT,CASRAGQPNTEAFF
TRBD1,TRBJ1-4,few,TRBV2,TGTGCCAGCAGTGAAAAGGGACAGGGGTATGAAAAACTGTTTTTT,CASSEKGQGYEKLFF
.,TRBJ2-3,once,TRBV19,TGTGCCAGTAGTTCCCTGGGGGCAGGGGCAGATACGCAGTATTTT,CASSSLGAGADTQYF
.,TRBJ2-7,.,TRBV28,TGTGCCAGCAGCACCGTTTCCTACGAGCAGTACTTC,CASSTVSYEQYF
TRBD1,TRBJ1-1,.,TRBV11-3,TGTGCCAGCAGCCTGGGACAGGAGAGCGAAGCTTTCTTT,CASSLGQESEAFF
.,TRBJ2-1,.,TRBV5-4,TGTGCCAGCAGCTGGATCGACAGGGGAGGGTACAATGAGCAGTTCTTC,CASSWIDRGGYNEQFF
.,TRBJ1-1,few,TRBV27,TGTGCCAGCAGTTTATCTTCGGGGAACACTGAAGCTTTCTTT,CASSLSSGNTEAFF
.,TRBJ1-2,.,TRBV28,TGTGCCAGCAGTCGTTCCAGAAACTATGGCTACACCTTC,CASSRSRNYGYTF
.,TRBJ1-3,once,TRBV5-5,TGTGCCAGCAGCTCTGACCGGGGACTGGCCATATATTTT,CASSSDRGLAIYF
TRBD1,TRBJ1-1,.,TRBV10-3,TGTGCCATCAGTGAGGAGTTAGGCAGGGGGAAAACTGAAGCTTTCTTT,CAISEELGRGKTEAFF
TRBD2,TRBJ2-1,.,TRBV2,TGTGCCAGCAGTGAGAGCGGGAGCTCCTACAATGAGCAGTTCTTC,CASSESGSSYNEQFF
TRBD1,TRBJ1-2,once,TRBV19,TGTGCCAGTAGTCCCGGACAGGGATTAAACTATGGCTACACCTTC,CASSPGQGLNYGYTF
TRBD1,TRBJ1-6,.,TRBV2,TGTGCCAGCAACGAGGCAGGGGGTTCACCCCTCCACTTT,CASNEAGGSPLHF
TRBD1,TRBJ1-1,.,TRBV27,TGTGCCAGCAGGTCAGGGGGCACTGAAGCTTTCTTT,CASRSGGTEAFF
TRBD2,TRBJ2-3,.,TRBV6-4,TGTGCCAGCAGTCAGACTAGCGGGGGGCCCACAGATACGCAGTATTTT,CASSQTSGGPTDTQYF
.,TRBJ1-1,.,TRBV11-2,TGTGCCAGCAGCTTAGTTCTGGGCCAGAACACTGAAGCTTTCTTT,CASSLVLGQNTEAFF
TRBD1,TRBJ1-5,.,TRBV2,TGTGCCAGCAGGGGACAGGGTAGCAGCAATCAGCCCCAGCATTTT,CASRGQGSSNQPQHF
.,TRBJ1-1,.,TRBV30,TGTGCCTGGAGTGTACGGGGGGGCACTGAAGCTTTCTTT,CAWSVRGGTEAFF
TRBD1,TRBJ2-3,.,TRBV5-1,TGCGCGACCGGGACAGGGACCCCACAAGATACGCAGTATTTT,CATGTGTPQDTQYF
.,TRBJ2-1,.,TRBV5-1,TGCGCCAGCAGCGATGAACGGGACTTAGGGCACTCCTACAATGAGCAGTTCTTC,CASSDERDLGHSYNEQFF
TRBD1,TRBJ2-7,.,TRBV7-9,TGTTCCAGCAGCTTCCAGGTCTCCGGGACAGGGACCTACGAGCAGTACTTC,CSSSFQVSGTGTYEQYF
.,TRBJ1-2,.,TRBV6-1,TGTGCCAGCATGGGCATGGGGGGGATGAACTATGGCTACACCTTC,CASMGMGGMNYGYTF
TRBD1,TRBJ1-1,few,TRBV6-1,TGTGCCAGCAGCCGGGACAGGAGTTCTGAAGCTTTCTTT,CASSRDRSSEAFF
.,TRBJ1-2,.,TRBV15,TGTGCCACCAGCAGAGGTGTCGGGGGTTTGGCTGGCTACACCTTC,CATSRGVGGLAGYTF
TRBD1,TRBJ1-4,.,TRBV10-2,TGCGCCAGCCGGGACAGAACAACTAATGAAAAGCTGTTTTTT,CASRDRTTNEKLFF
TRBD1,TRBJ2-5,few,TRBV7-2,TGTGCCAGCAGCCACGACAGGGGGCGGCAGACCCAGTACTTC,CASSHDRGRQTQYF
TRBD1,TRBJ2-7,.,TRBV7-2,TGTGCCAGCAGCTTTGTCCCGGGACAGGGGGCGGACGAGCAGTACTTC,CASSFVPGQGADEQYF
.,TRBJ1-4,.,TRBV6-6,TGTGCCAGCACTAGAGTCGCAACTAATGAAAAACTGTTTTTT,CASTRVATNEKLFF
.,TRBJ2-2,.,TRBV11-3,TGTGCCAGCTTCCTCAGGGGAGGGACCGGGGAGCTGTTTTTT,CASFLRGGTGELFF
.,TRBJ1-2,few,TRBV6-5,TGTGCCAGCTCTCTCCGGACAGCTCCTAACTATGGCTACACCTTC,CASSLRTAPNYGYTF
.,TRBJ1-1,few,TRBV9,TGTGCCAGCAGCCAAACGGGGAATGGGGTGAACACTGAAGCTTTCTTT,CASSQTGNGVNTEAFF
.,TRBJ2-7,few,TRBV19,TGTGCCAGTAGTGAGCAGGGAAGCATCGAGCAGTACTTC,CASSEQGSIEQYF
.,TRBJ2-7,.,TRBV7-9,TGTGCCAGCAGCTTTCAGGGTTTGGCGTACGAGCAGTACTTC,CASSFQGLAYEQYF
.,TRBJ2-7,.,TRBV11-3,TGTGCCAGCAGCTTAGAGCAGGGGTACGAGCAGTACTTC,CASSLEQGYEQYF